The T cell receptor (beta chain) under discussion was sequenced for a study of somatic mutations in cytotoxic T cells in rheumatoid arthritis. Produced via immunoSEQ multiplex PCR; TCRdb's table is partial and in-frame only. Of 20,000 to 25,000 clones in the sample, around 83% were seen once. By positive magnetic bead selection, CD4+ and CD8+ cells were isolated, and their purity was checked by flow cytometry. The sequence was collected from a woman aged 45-59 years in good health. The sample comprised CD8+ T cells sorted from blood.

CDR3 sequence reads: CASSYGGSSNEKLFF. The CDR3 DNA is TGTGCCAGCAGTTACGGAGGGTCCTCGAATGAAAAACTGTTTTTT. The rearrangement uses TRBV6-6 and TRBJ1-4; D call uncertain. This CDR3 comprises 15 residues. Trimming took off 2 bases at V and 5 bases at J, with 12 bases between the two ends. Germline lookup yields CDR1 MNHNY and CDR2 SVGAGI (reference sequence).